This T cell receptor (beta chain) was documented in a study of blood T cell repertoires in COVID-19. Study details: The United States, Italy and Spain provided the acute and convalescent COVID-19 samples. From T cells, B-cell-depleted T cells, or PBMCs came the material, which was cDNA or gDNA.

This clone has just one count. Original data processing: Amplification with reference gene primers provided the estimates of nucleated cell counts. TCRdb's copy holds only in-frame clones and misses some; the assay was immunoSEQ multiplex PCR. V and J calls and clone size come straight from that table; D and trimming were deduced from the DNA. The table includes roughly 60,000 clones, 75% to 90% detected once. Germline CDR1 is SGHNT and CDR2 is YENEEA. V dropped 4 bases and J dropped 1; count of bases not matched to a gene: 0. The CDR3 spans 13 residues. The rearrangement joins TRBV11-3 to TRBJ1-1; 7 nucleotides align to TRBD1. The sequenced sample was peripheral blood. The clonotype comes from an elderly man with acute or convalescent COVID-19. In nucleotides, the CDR3 is TGTGCCAGCAGCTGGACAGGGAACACTGAAGCTTTCTTT. As protein: CASSWTGNTEAFF.